This entry lists 3 T cell receptor beta chains sequenced from one sample in a study of T cell changes during pregnancy in multiple sclerosis. Clones were sequenced by immunoSEQ multiplex PCR, and TCRdb holds only the in-frame ones, with some missing. The repertoire holds 30,000 to 50,000 clones, with 92% as singletons. This material consisted of CD4+ T cells from peripheral blood mononuclear cells, taken in the third trimester of pregnancy. The receptors stem from a female donor with multiple sclerosis, enrolled in a pregnancy study.

The rearrangement uses TRBV10-1 and TRBJ1-1; 9 bases match TRBD1. Germline V gene data show CDR1 as WNHNN and CDR2 as SYGVQD (reference sequence). V was pared by 3 bases and J by 10 bases, with 3 bases of the junction left unmatched. This CDR3 region has 12 residues. The CDR3 region has the DNA TGCGCCAGCAGTGACCCGGGACAGGGAGCTTTCTTT. Translated, it gives CASSDPGQGAFF.

The gene calls are TRBV4-3 and TRBJ2-7, with a weak D call TRBD1 (5 bases). The CDR3 sequence is 14 residues long. V lost 4 bases and J lost 2, with 12 bases in between. Germline values: CDR1 LGHNA, CDR2 YSLEER. The CDR3: CASSPLQGAYEQYF. In nucleotides, the CDR3 is TGCGCCAGCAGCCCACTACAAGGGGCCTACGAGCAGTACTTC.

The chain links TRBV28 to TRBJ2-7, with 8 positions matching TRBD1. V dropped 6 bases and J dropped 2; count of bases not matched to a gene: 6. In germline, CDR1 is MDHEN, CDR2 SYDVKM. The CDR3 has 14 residues. The CDR3: CASRPGQVTYEQYF. The CDR3, as DNA: TGTGCCAGCAGGCCGGGACAGGTAACCTACGAGCAGTACTTC. Supplemented by reference TRBV28 and TRBJ2-7, the full variable domain reads DVKVTQSSRYLVKRTGEKVFLECVQDMDHENMFWYRQDPGLGLRLIYFSYDVKMKEKGDIPEGYSVSREKKERFSLILESASTNQTSMYLCASRPGQVTYEQYFGPGTRLTVT.